The 30 T cell receptor beta chains given below trace back to one sample, sequenced in a study of OX40 agonist ivuxolimab in advanced cancers. Profiling relied on immunoSEQ multiplex PCR, and the TCRdb table lists in-frame clones only, not all of them. The data contain tens of thousands of clones, about 88% of them singletons. Specimen: CD4+ or CD8+ T cells sorted from blood, collected in a trial of the OX40 agonist ivuxolimab. The receptors were gathered from an adult with an advanced solid tumor such as melanoma, head and neck, liver or kidney cancer.

V usage is TRBV9 and J usage is TRBJ2-7; 10 positions agree with TRBD1. V gave up 4 bases and J gave up 6 bases; unmatched junction bases: 10. This CDR3 spans 15 amino acids. Germline assignment: CDR1 SGDLS and CDR2 YYNGEE. The CDR3 protein is CASSTTGTGVIEQYF. DNA of the CDR3: TGTGCCAGCAGCACCACCGGGACAGGGGTAATCGAGCAGTACTTC.

The chain links TRBV15 to TRBJ1-4; D gene unclear. The ends were cut back, 4 bases at V and 5 bases at J, with 14 bases in the middle. The CDR3 length is 15 residues. CDR1 LNHNV and CDR2 YYDKDF come from the germline V gene (reference sequence). The CDR3 loop is CATSTRTGSNEKLFF. CDR3 DNA: TGTGCCACCAGCACGCGGACCGGATCCAATGAAAAACTGTTTTTT. Complete variable domain (other parts from reference TRBV15 and TRBJ1-4): DAMVIQNPRYQVTQFGKPVTLSCSQTLNHNVMYWYQQKSSQAPKLLFHYYDKDFNNEADTPDNFQSRRPNTSFCFLDIRSPGLGDTAMYLCATSTRTGSNEKLFFGSGTQLSVL.

The genes are TRBV5-6 and TRBJ2-1, with 11 bases identical to TRBD2. Trimming took 4 bases from V and 4 from J; bases not matched to a gene: 7. Germline loops: CDR1 SGHDT, CDR2 YYEEEE. This CDR3 has 16 residues. DNA for the CDR3: TGTGCCAGCAGCCTAGATAGCGGGGGGGTTTACAATGAGCAGTTCTTC. It specifies CASSLDSGGVYNEQFF. Using reference TRBV5-6 and TRBJ2-1 for the parts outside the CDR3, the full variable domain is DAGVTQSPTHLIKTRGQQVTLRCSPKSGHDTVSWYQQALGQGPQFIFQYYEEEERQRGNFPDRFSGHQFPNYSSELNVNALLLGDSALYLCASSLDSGGVYNEQFFGPGTRLTVL.

The gene calls are TRBV7-9 and TRBJ2-6, with D perhaps TRBD1 (5 bases). Germline loops: CDR1 SEHNR, CDR2 FQNEAQ (reference sequence). V lost 1 base to trimming and J lost 1 base, with 5 bases between them. This CDR3 comprises 15 residues. In DNA, the CDR3 is TGTGCCAGCAGCTTAGACAGGTCTGGGGCCAACGTCCTGACTTTC. Residues: CASSLDRSGANVLTF.

The genes are TRBV5-6 and TRBJ1-2, with D hard to call. The CDR3 sequence is 13 residues long. Germline-derived CDR1 and CDR2 are SGHDT and YYEEEE. The V end lost 3 bases, the J end lost 8 bases, and 14 bases lay between the germline ends. The CDR3 sequence: CASSYDTELGYTF. CDR3 coding DNA: TGTGCCAGCAGCTACGATACAGAGCTAGGCTACACCTTC.

The gene calls are TRBV5-5 and TRBJ1-3; D call uncertain. CDR1 is SGHKS, CDR2 YYEKEE, per germline (reference sequence). CDR3 length: 16 residues. V was trimmed by 4 bases and J by 0 bases, leaving 14 bases between them. The CDR3 region is CASSPGRGSSGNTIYF. CDR3 coding DNA: TGTGCCAGCAGCCCCGGAAGAGGGAGCTCTGGAAACACCATATATTTT.

This chain links TRBV5-6 with TRBJ2-7; 8 bases map to TRBD1. CDR3 length: 14 amino acids. Germline assignment: CDR1 SGHDT and CDR2 YYEEEE. V shed 1 base, J shed 2 bases, and the junction held 2 bases outside the gene matches. The CDR3: CASSLQDRAYEQYF. The DNA for the CDR3 is TGTGCCAGCAGCTTGCAGGACAGGGCCTACGAGCAGTACTTC.

This clone was picked up a small number of times. DNA for the CDR3: TGTGCCAGCAGTGAGGGCGTCACTGGGGCCAACGTCCTGACTTTC. Translation: CASSEGVTGANVLTF. The rearrangement joins TRBV2 to TRBJ2-6, with D hard to call. Trimming took 3 bases from V and 2 from J, leaving 8 bases between them. This CDR3 region has 15 residues. Germline lookup yields CDR1 SNHLY and CDR2 FYNNEI.

This clone is a singleton in its sample. The genes are TRBV6-5 and TRBJ2-3; possibly TRBD1 for D (6 bases). CDR3 size: 13 residues. Germline V CDR1 and CDR2: MNHEY, SVGAGI. Trimming stripped 6 bases from V and 1 base from J, with 8 bases between. The CDR3 bases are TGTGCCAGCAGCCCAGGGGGCACAGATACGCAGTATTTT. It encodes CASSPGGTDTQYF.

As concerns this clone: An end of the junction does not agree with germline; a read error may underlie this. This chain uses TRBV10-3 with TRBJ2-7, with unresolved D. CDR3 length: 12 amino acids. The germline gives CDR1 ENHRY, CDR2 SYGVKD. DNA of the CDR3: TGCGCCAGCAGTGAGGCCGTATACGAGCAGTACTTC. It codes for CASSEAVYEQYF.

The J gene is TRBJ2-3, the V gene TRBV11-2; 16 bases align to TRBD2. Germline lookup yields CDR1 SGHAT and CDR2 FQNNGV. This CDR3 is 18 amino acids long. The V gene end was trimmed by 1 base and the J gene end by 5 bases; junction bases not matched to a gene: 6. The CDR3 is CASSLAGLAGGAVDTQYF. Here the CDR3 DNA reads TGTGCCAGCAGCTTAGCGGGACTAGCGGGAGGGGCAGTAGATACGCAGTATTTT.

The genes are TRBV21-1 and TRBJ2-2; TRBD2 is the table's D call, not checked against the DNA. TRBV21-1 is classified as a pseudogene. This CDR3 spans 16 amino acids. The CDR3, as DNA: TGTGCCAGCAGCCCCCGGAGAGAGACGCGCACCGGGGAGCTGTTTTTT. Translating it yields CASSPRRETRTGELFF.

The DNA of the CDR3 is TGCGCCAGCAGCCCGGGACATGGGGGACTAGCGGGAGAGGTCGCCGGGGAGCTGTTTTTT. Encoded protein: CASSPGHGGLAGEVAGELFF. The chain employs TRBV5-1 and TRBJ2-2; 14 bases map to TRBD2. The CDR3 extends over 20 amino acids. The V gene end was trimmed by 4 bases and the J gene end by 6 bases; junction bases not matched to a gene: 17. CDR1 and CDR2 (germline): SGHRS, YFSETQ.

The CDR3, as DNA: TGTGCCAGTAGTGTCACAGGCTCTGGAGACCAAGAGACCCAGTACTTC. It encodes CASSVTGSGDQETQYF. The J gene is TRBJ2-5, the V gene TRBV19, with a possible D match to TRBD1 (5 bases). V was cut by 5 bases and J by 0 bases, with 16 bases left in between. This CDR3 region has 16 residues. Germline assignment: CDR1 LNHDA and CDR2 SQIVND (reference sequence).

DNA of the CDR3: TGTGCCACCAGCGACCCGGGACAGGGGGCTTCCGATGAGCAGTTCTTC. Protein sequence: CATSDPGQGASDEQFF. V usage is TRBV15 and J usage is TRBJ2-1; 12 bases align to TRBD1. J was trimmed by 8 bases and V by 5 bases; bases with no gene match: 10. CDR3 length: 16 residues. The germline gives CDR1 LNHNV, CDR2 YYDKDF (reference sequence).

V gene TRBV6-6 combines with J gene TRBJ2-7; TRBD1 matches at 7 bases. Germline V lookup: CDR1 MNHNY, CDR2 SVGAGI (reference sequence). After removal of 5 bases from V and 0 bases from J, the junction contained 7 bases not matched to a gene. CDR3 length: 15 residues. CDR3 loop: CASSKARDSSYEQYF. The CDR3 bases are TGTGCCAGCAGTAAGGCTCGGGACAGCTCCTACGAGCAGTACTTC.

The chain links TRBV4-1 to TRBJ1-4; no definite D call. There are 16 residues in the CDR3. Per the germline V gene, CDR1 is MGHRA and CDR2 is YSYEKL. V lost 0 bases, J lost 4 bases, and 12 bases lay in between. The CDR3 reads CASSQEANPLNEKLFF. CDR3 DNA: TGCGCCAGCAGCCAAGAGGCTAACCCACTTAATGAAAAACTGTTTTTT.

The chain is built from TRBV2 and TRBJ1-2; D is undetermined. The CDR3 sequence is 15 residues long. From germline, CDR1 is SNHLY and CDR2 FYNNEI. Trimming removed 1 base at V and 6 bases at J, with 15 bases between. The CDR3 DNA is TGTGCCAGCAGTGAAGAAAGTGGGTACGGGGATGGCTACACCTTC. This sequence encodes CASSEESGYGDGYTF.

The CDR3 loop is CASSLYGLAISGDTQYF. The CDR3 nucleotides read TGTGCCAGCAGTTTATATGGACTAGCAATTTCGGGCGATACGCAGTATTTT. The chain couples TRBV28 to TRBJ2-3, with TRBD2 matching 8 bases. The junction had 12 bases not matched to a gene; V was cut back by 1 base and J by 6 bases. CDR1 and CDR2 from the germline V gene are MDHEN and SYDVKM. The CDR3 runs to 17 residues.

The rearrangement links TRBV10-2 to TRBJ2-3, with TRBD1 matching over 9 bases. J was trimmed by 4 bases and V by 4 bases; bases with no gene match: 0. This CDR3 has 13 amino acids. CDR1 WSHSY and CDR2 SAAADI come from the germline V gene. CDR3 residues: CASSGQGADTQYF. The CDR3 DNA is TGCGCCAGCAGTGGACAGGGGGCAGATACGCAGTATTTT.

The chain employs TRBV9 and TRBJ2-7; D gene uncertain. The V gene's germline CDR1 is SGDLS and CDR2 YYNGEE. Trimming shortened V by 1 base and J by 3 bases, and 14 bases separated the two germline ends. The CDR3 is 15 amino acids. CDR3 in amino acids: CASSVSPADIYEQYF. CDR3 nucleotide sequence: TGTGCCAGCAGCGTATCCCCGGCGGATATCTACGAGCAGTACTTC.

The V and J genes are TRBV15 and TRBJ1-4; 9 bases align to TRBD1. The CDR3 runs 14 residues. Per the germline V gene, CDR1 is LNHNV and CDR2 is YYDKDF (reference sequence). The V segment lost 3 bases and the J segment 13 bases; nucleotides outside the gene matches: 9. The CDR3 DNA reads as TGTGCCACCAGCAGCCGGGACAGGGATGTAAGACTGTTTTTT. Translation: CATSSRDRDVRLFF.

The chain is built from TRBV5-6 and TRBJ2-4; D remains unclear. The CDR3 length is 14 residues. Per the germline V gene, CDR1 is SGHDT and CDR2 is YYEEEE. Trimming removed 3 bases at V and 0 bases at J, with 7 bases between. The CDR3 region is CASSSRLAKNIQYF. Written as DNA, the CDR3 is TGTGCCAGCAGCTCCCGACTAGCCAAAAACATTCAGTACTTC.

This sequence joins TRBV10-3 and TRBJ1-6; possibly TRBD1 for D (6 bases). Trimming pared 0 bases from V and 5 bases from J, leaving 11 bases between. Germline V gene data show CDR1 as ENHRY and CDR2 as SYGVKD. The CDR3 sequence is 16 residues long. The CDR3 bases are TGTGCCATCAGTGAGTCCGGGGGGGGGCATAATTCACCCCTCCACTTT. It translates to CAISESGGGHNSPLHF.

The chain uses TRBV7-2 and TRBJ2-2; TRBD1 might be the D (6 bases). Germline assignment: CDR1 SGHTA and CDR2 FQGNSA. Trimming removed 1 base from V and 2 bases from J, with 8 bases in between. The length of the CDR3 is 15 residues. The DNA for the CDR3 is TGTGCCAGCAGCTTAGGGACAGCTAACACCGGGGAGCTGTTTTTT. It encodes CASSLGTANTGELFF.

This clone was counted once. The gene calls are TRBV28 and TRBJ1-1; the D is unclear. The V end was cut by 2 bases, the J end by 6 bases, with 10 bases between. Per germline, CDR1 MDHEN and CDR2 SYDVKM. The CDR3 totals 13 residues. The CDR3 coding sequence is TGTGCCAGCAGTTTACCCGACTGGTCTGAAGCTTTCTTT. Translated, it gives CASSLPDWSEAFF.

V gene TRBV5-4 combines with J gene TRBJ2-1; 12 bases match TRBD2. CDR1 SGHNT and CDR2 YYREEE come from the germline V gene (reference sequence). After removal of 7 bases from V and 8 bases from J, the junction contained 7 bases not matched to a gene. The CDR3 extends over 14 amino acids. CDR3 sequence (DNA): TGTGCCAGCTCCTCTAGCGGGGGGGACGATGAGCAGTTCTTC. Encoded protein: CASSSSGGDDEQFF.

This chain links TRBV9 with TRBJ2-1, with 12 bases lining up with TRBD2. V lost 4 bases to trimming and J lost 5 bases; unmatched junction nucleotides: 7. The CDR3 length is 16 residues. Germline V CDR1 and CDR2: SGDLS, YYNGEE. CDR3 loop: CASSPRLAGDNNEQFF. In DNA form, the CDR3 reads TGTGCCAGCAGCCCCAGACTAGCGGGAGATAACAATGAGCAGTTCTTC.

The genes are TRBV30 and TRBJ1-1; D is possibly TRBD1 (5 bases). Deletions cut 0 bases from V and 10 bases from J, with 15 bases between. Germline lookup yields CDR1 GTSNPN and CDR2 SVGIG (reference sequence). The CDR3 consists of 13 residues. Written as DNA, the CDR3 is TGTGCCTGGAGTGTACATCAGGGTATAGGAGCTTTCTTT. Its protein product is CAWSVHQGIGAFF.

This chain uses TRBV28 with TRBJ2-7; D may be TRBD2 (5 bases). The germline gives CDR1 MDHEN, CDR2 SYDVKM. The CDR3 length is 14 residues. V was trimmed by 3 bases and J by 2 bases, leaving 11 bases between them. The CDR3, as DNA: TGTGCCAGCAGTTTTTTGGGAGAGACCTACGAGCAGTACTTC. Protein product: CASSFLGETYEQYF.